This TCR beta chain is drawn from a study of blood T cell repertoires in COVID-19. Measured with immunoSEQ multiplex PCR; TCRdb has only the in-frame clones, and not every one. The repertoire holds approximately 290,000 clones, with 70% to 90% as singletons. The CDR3 runs 15 residues. The V segment lost 5 bases and the J segment 1 base; nucleotides outside the gene matches: 6. Germline CDR1 is SGHVS and CDR2 is FNYEAQ. V usage is TRBV7-6 and J usage is TRBJ2-3, with 7 bases matching TRBD1. The sequenced sample consisted of peripheral blood. The origin of this receptor is a human donor with COVID-19, enrolled during active disease. The donor label of this sample is uncertain. The CDR3 sequence: CASSPMQGGTDTQYF. In nucleotides, the CDR3 is TGTGCCAGCAGCCCAATGCAGGGGGGCACAGATACGCAGTATTTT. The complete variable domain, with remaining parts taken from reference TRBV7-6 and TRBJ2-3, reads GAGVSQSPRYKVTKRGQDVALRCDPISGHVSLYWYRQALGQGPEFLTYFNYEAQQDKSGLPNDRFSAERPEGSISTLTIQRTEQRDSAMYRCASSPMQGGTDTQYFGPGTRLTVL.